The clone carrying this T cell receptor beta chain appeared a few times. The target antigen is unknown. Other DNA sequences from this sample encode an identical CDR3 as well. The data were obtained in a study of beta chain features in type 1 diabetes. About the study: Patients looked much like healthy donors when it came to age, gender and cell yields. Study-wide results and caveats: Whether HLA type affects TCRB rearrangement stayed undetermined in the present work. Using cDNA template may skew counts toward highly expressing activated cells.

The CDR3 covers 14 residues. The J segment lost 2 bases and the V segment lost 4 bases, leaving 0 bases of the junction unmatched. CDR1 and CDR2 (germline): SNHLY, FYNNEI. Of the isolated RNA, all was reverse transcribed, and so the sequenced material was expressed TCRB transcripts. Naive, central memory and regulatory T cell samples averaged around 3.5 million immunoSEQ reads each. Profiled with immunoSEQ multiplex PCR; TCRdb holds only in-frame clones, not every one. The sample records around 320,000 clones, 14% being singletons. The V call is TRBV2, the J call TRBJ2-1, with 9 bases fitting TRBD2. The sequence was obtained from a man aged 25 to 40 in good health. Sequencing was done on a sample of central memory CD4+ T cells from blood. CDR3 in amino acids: CASSGLAAYNEQFF. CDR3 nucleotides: TGTGCCAGCAGTGGACTAGCGGCCTACAATGAGCAGTTCTTC.